This is a list of T cell receptor beta chains from one sample in a study of shared clonotypes between healthy human individuals. The data were produced by immunoSEQ multiplex PCR, yet TCRdb's version contains in-frame clones alone and is incomplete. The sample holds about 500,000 clones; 60% to 80% are singletons and the top ten take 12%. The specimen was PBMCs. These TCRs come from a woman aged 40-49 years in good health. Some clones in this sample may be carry-over from other donors' samples. The CDR3 runs from the conserved cysteine through the conserved F or W. D genes are given only for firm matches. Size is stated for part of the rows, as once, few or many counts, or as a class when the clone is expanded.

DNA,CDR3,J,length,V,size,D
TGTGCCAGCAGGGACTTGGGAAACACTGAAGCTTTCTTT,CASRDLGNTEAFF,TRBJ1-1,13,TRBV27,-,-
TGTGCCAGCAAGAAGGGGGAGTCAGTCGGGGAGCTGTTTTTT,CASKKGESVGELFF,TRBJ2-2,14,TRBV9,once,-
TGTGCCAGCAGGCCCGGACTAGCGGACAACTCCTACAATGAGCAGTTCTTC,CASRPGLADNSYNEQFF,TRBJ2-1,17,TRBV5-4,-,TRBD2
TGTGCCAGCAGATCTGGACTAGCGGGCAGGGAGCAGTACTTC,CASRSGLAGREQYF,TRBJ2-7,14,TRBV5-6,few,TRBD2
TGTGCCAGCAGCTTAGGCGGTCGGGGGTACGGGGAGCTGTTTTTT,CASSLGGRGYGELFF,TRBJ2-2,15,TRBV7-2,-,-
TGTGCCAGCAGTCAAGGGCAGTTAGCAGATACGCAGTATTTT,CASSQGQLADTQYF,TRBJ2-3,14,TRBV6-1,-,-
TGTGCCAGCAGACCCACTAGGAACACCGGGGAGCTGTTTTTT,CASRPTRNTGELFF,TRBJ2-2,14,TRBV7-8,-,-
TGTGCCAGCAATGGGACAGGGGTTACATATGGCTACACCTTC,CASNGTGVTYGYTF,TRBJ1-2,14,TRBV2,-,TRBD1
TGTGCCAGCAGACGGGGTACGGCTAACTATGGCTACACCTTC,CASRRGTANYGYTF,TRBJ1-2,14,TRBV2,few,-
TGCGCCAGCAGCCAAGAATTCGGACCTCGGGAGCAGTACTTC,CASSQEFGPREQYF,TRBJ2-7,14,TRBV4-1,-,-
TGTGCCAGCAGCCCTCGGACTAGCAGCTCGGGAGTGTCAGATACGCAGTATTTT,CASSPRTSSSGVSDTQYF,TRBJ2-3,18,TRBV5-5,-,TRBD2
TGTGCCAGCAGACCCGGGACAGGGGACGAGCAGTACTTC,CASRPGTGDEQYF,TRBJ2-7,13,TRBV6-1,-,TRBD1
TGTGCCAGCGAACTCTCTGGGGCCAACGTCCTGACTTTC,CASELSGANVLTF,TRBJ2-6,13,TRBV9,-,-
TGTGCCAGTGGGACAGGGAATCAGCCCCAGCATTTT,CASGTGNQPQHF,TRBJ1-5,12,TRBV28,-,TRBD1
TGCGCCAGCAGACTCACCTTCCGGGACAACTCCTACGAGCAGTACTTC,CASRLTFRDNSYEQYF,TRBJ2-7,16,TRBV4-1,once,-
TGTGCCAGCAGTCGGACGGGTCAGCCCCAGCATTTT,CASSRTGQPQHF,TRBJ1-5,12,TRBV28,-,-
TGTGCCAGCGGCCCTACCAATACCCAAGAGACCCAGTACTTC,CASGPTNTQETQYF,TRBJ2-5,14,TRBV5-6,-,-
TGTGCCAGTAGTCCGGACAGGGGCGGAGAGACCCAGTACTTC,CASSPDRGGETQYF,TRBJ2-5,14,TRBV19,-,TRBD1
TGTGCCAGCAGCCCCCGGGACAACCCCTACGAGCAGTACTTC,CASSPRDNPYEQYF,TRBJ2-7,14,TRBV11-3,-,-
TGTGCCAGCAGCTTAGTTGCCCACACCGGGGAGCTGTTTTTT,CASSLVAHTGELFF,TRBJ2-2,14,TRBV11-3,once,-
TGTGCCAGCAGTTCTCCCCCCCGGACAGGGTGGTACGAGCAGTACTTC,CASSSPPRTGWYEQYF,TRBJ2-7,16,TRBV27,-,TRBD1
TGTGCCAGCACAAGAGTCTTCGCCGGGGAGCTGTTTTTT,CASTRVFAGELFF,TRBJ2-2,13,TRBV6-1,-,-
TGCGCCAGCAGCCAAGATGGGGGCACAGATACGCAGTATTTT,CASSQDGGTDTQYF,TRBJ2-3,14,TRBV4-1,-,-
TGTGCCAGCAGCTTGGGACTAGCGGGAGTCTACGAGCAGTACTTC,CASSLGLAGVYEQYF,TRBJ2-7,15,TRBV11-2,-,TRBD2
TGTGCCAGCAGCCAAGTAGGCAGCGGGCCAAACAATGAGCAGTTCTTC,CASSQVGSGPNNEQFF,TRBJ2-1,16,TRBV4-2,-,-
TGTGCCAGCAGTTCCCCCAGCAGGAACACCGGGGAGCTGTTTTTT,CASSSPSRNTGELFF,TRBJ2-2,15,TRBV28,-,-
TGTGCCTGGAGTGTGATCTACAATGAGCAGTTCTTC,CAWSVIYNEQFF,TRBJ2-1,12,TRBV30,-,-
TGTGCCAGCAGCCCAGGGGCCACCTCTGGAAACACCATATATTTT,CASSPGATSGNTIYF,TRBJ1-3,15,TRBV9,many,-
TGTGCCAGTAGTTCACAGCAGAACACTGAAGCTTTCTTT,CASSSQQNTEAFF,TRBJ1-1,13,TRBV19,few,-
TGTGCCAGCTCGCATAGAGGGACTAGCCAAAGCACAGATACGCAGTATTTT,CASSHRGTSQSTDTQYF,TRBJ2-3,17,TRBV18,few,TRBD2
TGTGCCAGCAGCTCGTCCACCCGGCTAGCGACCTACGAGCAGTACTTC,CASSSSTRLATYEQYF,TRBJ2-7,16,TRBV7-8,-,-
TGTGCCAGCAGCCCGGACAGGGGGCGTCCAACTGAAGCTTTCTTT,CASSPDRGRPTEAFF,TRBJ1-1,15,TRBV5-4,-,TRBD1
TGTGCCAGCAGCCGTGGCTCCGGGGGTAGCACAGATACGCAGTATTTT,CASSRGSGGSTDTQYF,TRBJ2-3,16,TRBV7-2,-,-
TGCGCCAGCAGCCAAGTCACAGGGTGGCAAGAGACCCAGTACTTC,CASSQVTGWQETQYF,TRBJ2-5,15,TRBV4-1,-,-
TGTGCCAGCAGCGTGCAAGCGGGAGGATACAATGAGCAGTTCTTC,CASSVQAGGYNEQFF,TRBJ2-1,15,TRBV7-8,-,TRBD2
TGTGCCAGCAGAAAGACAGGGGACACTGAAGCTTTCTTT,CASRKTGDTEAFF,TRBJ1-1,13,TRBV2,-,TRBD1
TGTGCCTGGGGCCGTATGACAACCGGGACAGGGTCCCGGTGGGGCTACACCTTC,CAWGRMTTGTGSRWGYTF,TRBJ1-2,18,TRBV30,-,TRBD1
TGTGCCACCAGCACGACTAGCGGGAGTCCCAACGAGCAGTACTTC,CATSTTSGSPNEQYF,TRBJ2-7,15,TRBV15,-,TRBD2
TGTGCCACCAGCAGAAAATGGGGAACCCCCCAGCATTTT,CATSRKWGTPQHF,TRBJ1-5,13,TRBV15,once,-
TGTGCCAGCAGCAACCGGGACAGGGGGAAAACGGCTAATGAAAAACTGTTTTTT,CASSNRDRGKTANEKLFF,TRBJ1-4,18,TRBV5-4,-,TRBD1
TGTGCCAGCAGCTTAATGGCGGGAAAAGAGACCCAGTACTTC,CASSLMAGKETQYF,TRBJ2-5,14,TRBV7-3,-,-
TGTGCCAGCTTCCCGACTAGCGGGAGTCGTAGAATCTACGAGCAGTACTTC,CASFPTSGSRRIYEQYF,TRBJ2-7,17,TRBV11-2,-,TRBD2
TGTGCCAGCAGCTTAAGTGGGAGCTCCTACGAGCAGTACTTC,CASSLSGSSYEQYF,TRBJ2-7,14,TRBV7-3,-,-
TGTGCCTGGAGGGGACTAGCCGGGGAGCAGTACTTC,CAWRGLAGEQYF,TRBJ2-7,12,TRBV30,once,TRBD2
TGCGCCAGCAGCTTGGTGGGCGAGCAGTACTTC,CASSLVGEQYF,TRBJ2-7,11,TRBV5-1,once,-
TGTGCCAGCAGCTTAGATCTGATGGGCCCCAACACCATATATTTT,CASSLDLMGPNTIYF,TRBJ1-3,15,TRBV11-2,-,-
TGTGCCAGCAGTGCCGTGAGAAACGAGCAGTACTTC,CASSAVRNEQYF,TRBJ2-7,12,TRBV6-1,-,-
TGTGCCAGCAGCCGTCGGAGGATAGCGGGAGAGAGGTCCTACGAGCAGTACTTC,CASSRRRIAGERSYEQYF,TRBJ2-7,18,TRBV27,-,TRBD2
TGTGCCAGCAGCTTAGCGCTGTCAGCCCAAGAGACCCAGTACTTC,CASSLALSAQETQYF,TRBJ2-5,15,TRBV7-2,few,-
TGTGCCACCAGCAGAGACCCCGGTTGGGGGACCGAGCAGTACTTC,CATSRDPGWGTEQYF,TRBJ2-7,15,TRBV15,once,-
TGTGCCAGCAGCTTAGTATCGGGCAGCCCAGGCGAAGCTTTCTTT,CASSLVSGSPGEAFF,TRBJ1-1,15,TRBV7-8,-,-
TGTGCCAGCTCACCGCGGGGCAGGGAGGACTACGAGCAGTACTTC,CASSPRGREDYEQYF,TRBJ2-7,15,TRBV28,-,-
TGTGCCAGCAGTTATCAGTACAATCAGCCCCAGCATTTT,CASSYQYNQPQHF,TRBJ1-5,13,TRBV27,-,-
TGCAGTGCTAGAGCCAATGAGCAGTTCTTC,CSARANEQFF,TRBJ2-1,10,TRBV20-1,-,-
TGTGCCATCAGTACAGGACAGGTGCGAGAGACCCAGTACTTC,CAISTGQVRETQYF,TRBJ2-5,14,TRBV10-3,-,TRBD1
TGTGCCAGCAGCGCCGTAGGGACTGAAGCTTTCTTT,CASSAVGTEAFF,TRBJ1-1,12,TRBV7-6,-,-
TGTGCCAGCAGTTACTCGATAGCGGGGGGCTACGAGCAGTACTTC,CASSYSIAGGYEQYF,TRBJ2-7,15,TRBV6-6,-,TRBD2
TGTGCCATCAGTGACGTGATCCGACAGGGGGACACCGGGGAGCTGTTTTTT,CAISDVIRQGDTGELFF,TRBJ2-2,17,TRBV10-3,-,TRBD1
TGTGCCAGCAGTCTAATAACGGGCCGCCGTAGACCTGAAGCTTTCTTT,CASSLITGRRRPEAFF,TRBJ1-1,16,TRBV28,-,-